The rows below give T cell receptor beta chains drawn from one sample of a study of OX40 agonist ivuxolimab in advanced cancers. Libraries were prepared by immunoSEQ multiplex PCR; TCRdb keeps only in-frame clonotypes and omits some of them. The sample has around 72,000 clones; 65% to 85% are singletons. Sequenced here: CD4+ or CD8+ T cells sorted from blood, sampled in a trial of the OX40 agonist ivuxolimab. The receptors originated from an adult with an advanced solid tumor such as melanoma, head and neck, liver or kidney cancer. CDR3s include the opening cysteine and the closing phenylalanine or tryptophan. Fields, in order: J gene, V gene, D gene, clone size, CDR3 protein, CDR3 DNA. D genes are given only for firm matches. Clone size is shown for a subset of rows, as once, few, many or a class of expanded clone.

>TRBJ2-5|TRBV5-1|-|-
CASGVDLQETQYF
TGCGCCAGCGGTGTGGACCTCCAAGAGACCCAGTACTTC
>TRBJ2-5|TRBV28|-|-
CASSFGPNSFGKETQYF
TGTGCCAGCAGTTTCGGCCCAAACAGTTTCGGGAAAGAGACCCAGTACTTC
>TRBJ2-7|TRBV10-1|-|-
CASGPGGSYEQYF
TGCGCCAGCGGGCCCGGGGGCTCCTACGAGCAGTACTTC
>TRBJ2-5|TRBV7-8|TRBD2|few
CASSSLAGGLSTGETQYF
TGTGCCAGCAGCTCCTTAGCGGGGGGGCTCTCCACTGGAGAGACCCAGTACTTC
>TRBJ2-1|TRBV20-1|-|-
CSAHPHVEQFF
TGCAGTGCCCACCCCCACGTTGAGCAGTTCTTC
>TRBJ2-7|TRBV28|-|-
CASRKRPGVAYEQYF
TGTGCCAGCAGAAAACGCCCCGGGGTAGCCTACGAGCAGTACTTC
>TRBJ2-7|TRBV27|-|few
CASSRLGSYEQYF
TGTGCCAGCAGTCGACTGGGCTCCTACGAGCAGTACTTC
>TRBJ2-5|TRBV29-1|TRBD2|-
CSVEWASGSETQYF
TGCAGCGTTGAATGGGCTAGCGGGAGTGAGACCCAGTACTTC
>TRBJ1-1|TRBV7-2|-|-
CASSWTPNGEAFF
TGTGCCAGCAGCTGGACCCCCAACGGTGAAGCTTTCTTT
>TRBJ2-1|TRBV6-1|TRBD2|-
CASTGLAGDTDEQFF
TGTGCCAGCACCGGACTAGCGGGAGATACCGATGAGCAGTTCTTC
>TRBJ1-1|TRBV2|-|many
CASKEDSNTEAFF
TGTGCCAGCAAGGAGGACAGCAACACTGAAGCTTTCTTT
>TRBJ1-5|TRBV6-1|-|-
CASSEPYYPQHF
TGTGCCAGCAGTGAACCATACTATCCCCAGCATTTT
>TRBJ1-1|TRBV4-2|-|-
CASRTGNTEAFF
TGTGCCAGCAGGACGGGGAACACTGAAGCTTTCTTT
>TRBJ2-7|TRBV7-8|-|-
CASSLERIGLDEQYF
TGTGCCAGCAGTCTAGAGCGGATAGGGCTAGACGAGCAGTACTTC
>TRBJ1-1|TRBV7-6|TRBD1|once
CASSFGTGLTEAFF
TGTGCCAGCAGCTTCGGGACAGGGTTAACTGAAGCTTTCTTT
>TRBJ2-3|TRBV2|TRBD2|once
CASSEDWAGGSTDTQYF
TGTGCCAGCAGTGAAGACTGGGCGGGAGGAAGCACAGATACGCAGTATTTT
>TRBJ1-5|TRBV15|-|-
CATSIFNQPQHF
TGTGCCACCAGCATATTCAATCAGCCCCAGCATTTT
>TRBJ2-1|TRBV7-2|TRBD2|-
CASSLGNGGALF
TGTGCCAGCAGCTTAGGGAACGGGGGGGCCCTCTTC